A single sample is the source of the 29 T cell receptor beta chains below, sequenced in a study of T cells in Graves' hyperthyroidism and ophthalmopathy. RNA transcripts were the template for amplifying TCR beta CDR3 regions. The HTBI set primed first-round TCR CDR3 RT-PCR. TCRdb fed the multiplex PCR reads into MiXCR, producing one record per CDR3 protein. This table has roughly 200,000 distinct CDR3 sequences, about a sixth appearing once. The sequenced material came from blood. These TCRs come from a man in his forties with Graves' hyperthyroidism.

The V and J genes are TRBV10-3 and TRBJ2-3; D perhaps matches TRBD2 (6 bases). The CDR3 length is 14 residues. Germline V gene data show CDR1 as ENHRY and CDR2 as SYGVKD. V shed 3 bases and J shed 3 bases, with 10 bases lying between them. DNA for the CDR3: TGTGCCATCAGTGATGGGGGAGGTACAGATACGCAGTATTTT. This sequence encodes CAISDGGGTDTQYF.

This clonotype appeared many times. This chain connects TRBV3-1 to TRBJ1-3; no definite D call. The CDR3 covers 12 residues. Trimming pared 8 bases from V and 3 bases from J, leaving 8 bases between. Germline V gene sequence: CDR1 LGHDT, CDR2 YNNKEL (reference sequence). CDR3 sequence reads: CASQARGNTIYF. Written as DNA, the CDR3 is TGTGCCAGCCAGGCACGTGGAAACACCATATATTTT.

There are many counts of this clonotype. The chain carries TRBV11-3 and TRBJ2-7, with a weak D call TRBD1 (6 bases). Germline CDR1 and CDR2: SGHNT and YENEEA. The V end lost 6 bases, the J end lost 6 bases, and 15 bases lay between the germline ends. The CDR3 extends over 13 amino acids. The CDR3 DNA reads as TGTGCCAGCAGTTCACAGGGCACAGGCGAGCAGTACTTC. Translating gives CASSSQGTGEQYF.

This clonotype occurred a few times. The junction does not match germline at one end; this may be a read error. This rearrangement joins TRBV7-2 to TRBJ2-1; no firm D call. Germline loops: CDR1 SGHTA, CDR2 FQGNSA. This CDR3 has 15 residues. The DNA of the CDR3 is TGTGCCGGCAGCTTAGATGGGTTCAGTTACAATGAGCAGTTCTTC. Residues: CAGSLDGFSYNEQFF.

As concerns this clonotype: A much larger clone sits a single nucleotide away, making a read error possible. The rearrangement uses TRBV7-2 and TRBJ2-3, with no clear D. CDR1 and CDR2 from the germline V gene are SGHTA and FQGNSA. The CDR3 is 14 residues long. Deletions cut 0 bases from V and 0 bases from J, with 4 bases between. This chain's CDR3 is CASSLATSTDTQYF. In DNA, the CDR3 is TGTGCCAGCAGCTTAGCTACTAGCACAGATACGCAGTATTTT.

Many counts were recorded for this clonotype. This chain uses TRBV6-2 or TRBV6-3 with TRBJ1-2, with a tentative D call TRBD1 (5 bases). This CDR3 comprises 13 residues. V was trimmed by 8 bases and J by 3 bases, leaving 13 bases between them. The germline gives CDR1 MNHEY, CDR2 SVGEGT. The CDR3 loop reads CASEGLFDYGYTF. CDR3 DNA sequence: TGTGCCAGCGAGGGACTGTTTGACTATGGCTACACCTTC.

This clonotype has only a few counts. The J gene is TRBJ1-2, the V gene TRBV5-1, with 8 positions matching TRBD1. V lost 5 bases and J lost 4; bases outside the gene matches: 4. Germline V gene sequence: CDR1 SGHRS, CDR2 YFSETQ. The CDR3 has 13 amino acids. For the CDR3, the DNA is TGCGCCAGCAGGACAGGGGTAGGCTATGGCTACACCTTC. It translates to CASRTGVGYGYTF.

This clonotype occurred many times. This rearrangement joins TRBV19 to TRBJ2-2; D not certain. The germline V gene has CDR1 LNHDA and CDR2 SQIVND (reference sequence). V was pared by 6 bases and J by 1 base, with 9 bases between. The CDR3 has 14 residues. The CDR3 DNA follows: TGTGCCAGTAGCCCCACCGGGAACACCGGGGAGCTGTTTTTT. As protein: CASSPTGNTGELFF.

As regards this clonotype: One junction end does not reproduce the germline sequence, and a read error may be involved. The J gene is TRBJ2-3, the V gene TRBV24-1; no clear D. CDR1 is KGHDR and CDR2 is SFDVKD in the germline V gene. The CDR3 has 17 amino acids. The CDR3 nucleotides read TGTGCCACCAGTGATCCCCACCCGAATTCGGGCACAGATACGCACTATTTT. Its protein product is CATSDPHPNSGTDTHYF.

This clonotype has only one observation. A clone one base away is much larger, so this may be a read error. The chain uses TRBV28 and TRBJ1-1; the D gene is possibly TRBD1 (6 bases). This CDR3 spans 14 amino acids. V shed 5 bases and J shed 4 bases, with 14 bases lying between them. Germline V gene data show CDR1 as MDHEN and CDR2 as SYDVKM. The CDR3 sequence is CASSIDQGSTEAFF. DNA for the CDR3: TGTGCCAGCAGTATAGATCAGGGGAGCACTGAAGCTTTCTTT. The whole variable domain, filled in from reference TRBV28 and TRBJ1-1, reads DVKVTQSSRYLVKRTGEKVFLECVQDMDHENMFWYRQDPGLGLRLIYFSYDVKMKEKGDIPEGYSVSREKKERFSLILESASTNQTSMYLCASSIDQGSTEAFFGQGTRLTVV.

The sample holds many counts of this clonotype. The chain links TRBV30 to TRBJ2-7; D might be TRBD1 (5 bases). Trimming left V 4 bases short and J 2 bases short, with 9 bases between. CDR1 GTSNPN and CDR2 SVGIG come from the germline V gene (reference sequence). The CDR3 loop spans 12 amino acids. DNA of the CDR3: TGTGCCTGGACAGGGCCTGCCTACGAGCAGTACTTC. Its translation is CAWTGPAYEQYF.

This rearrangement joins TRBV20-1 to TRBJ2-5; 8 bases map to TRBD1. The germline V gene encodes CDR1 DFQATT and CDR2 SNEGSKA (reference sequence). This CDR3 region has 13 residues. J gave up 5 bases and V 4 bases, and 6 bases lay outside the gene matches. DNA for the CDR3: TGCAGTGCTAAGGACAGGGACGGTGAGACCCAGTACTTC. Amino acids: CSAKDRDGETQYF.

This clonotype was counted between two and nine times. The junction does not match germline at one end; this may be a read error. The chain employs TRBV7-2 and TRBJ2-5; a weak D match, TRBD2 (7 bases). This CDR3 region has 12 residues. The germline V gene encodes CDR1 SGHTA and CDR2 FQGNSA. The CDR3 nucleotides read TGTGCCAGCAGCTTAGGAGGGGGGGCTTTCGACTTC. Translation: CASSLGGGAFDF. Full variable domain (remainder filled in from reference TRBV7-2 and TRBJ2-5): GAGVSQSPSNKVTEKGKDVELRCDPISGHTALYWYRQSLGQGLEFLIYFQGNSAPDKSGLPSDRFSAERTGGSVSTLTIQRTQQEDSAVYLCASSLGGGAFDFGPGTRLLVL.

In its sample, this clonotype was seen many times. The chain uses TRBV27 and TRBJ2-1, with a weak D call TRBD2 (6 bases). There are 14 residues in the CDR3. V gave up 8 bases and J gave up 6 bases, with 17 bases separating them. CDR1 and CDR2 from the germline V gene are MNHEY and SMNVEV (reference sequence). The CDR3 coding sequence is TGTGCCAGCGGGGGGATGGGTACAGTCAATGAGCAGTTCTTC. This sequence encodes CASGGMGTVNEQFF.

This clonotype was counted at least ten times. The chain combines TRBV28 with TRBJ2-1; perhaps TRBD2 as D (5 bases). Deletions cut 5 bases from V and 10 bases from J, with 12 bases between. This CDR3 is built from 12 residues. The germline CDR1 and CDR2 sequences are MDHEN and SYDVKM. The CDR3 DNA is TGTGCCAGCAGTCACCCTCCGGGGGAGCAGTTCTTC. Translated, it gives CASSHPPGEQFF.

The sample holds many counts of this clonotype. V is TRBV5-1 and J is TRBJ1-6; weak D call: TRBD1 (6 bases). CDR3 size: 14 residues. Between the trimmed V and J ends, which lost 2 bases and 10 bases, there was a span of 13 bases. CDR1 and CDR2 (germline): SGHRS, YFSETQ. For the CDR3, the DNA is TGCGCCAGCAGCTTAAGGGGGGAAGGGTCACCCCTCCACTTT. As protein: CASSLRGEGSPLHF.

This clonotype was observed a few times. CDR3 region: CASSLRGGYNEQFF. DNA for the CDR3: TGTGCCAGCAGCTTGCGGGGGGGGTACAATGAGCAGTTCTTC. The rearrangement uses TRBV5-6 and TRBJ2-1; TRBD2 matches at 8 bases. The J segment lost 4 bases and the V segment lost 1 base, leaving 1 base of the junction unmatched. The V gene's germline CDR1 is SGHDT and CDR2 YYEEEE. The CDR3 spans 14 residues.

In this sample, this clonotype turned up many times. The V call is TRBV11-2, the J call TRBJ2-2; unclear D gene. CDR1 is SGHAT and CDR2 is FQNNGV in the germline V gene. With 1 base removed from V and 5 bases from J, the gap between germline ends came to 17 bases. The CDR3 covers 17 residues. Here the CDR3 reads CASSLGVGRIGTGELFF. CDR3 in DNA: TGTGCCAGCAGCTTAGGGGTAGGGCGAATCGGGACCGGGGAGCTGTTTTTT.

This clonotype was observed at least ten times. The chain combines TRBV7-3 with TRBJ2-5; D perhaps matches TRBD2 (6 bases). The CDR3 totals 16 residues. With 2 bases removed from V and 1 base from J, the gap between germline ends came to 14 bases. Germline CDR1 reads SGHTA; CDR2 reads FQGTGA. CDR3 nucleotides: TGTGCCAGCAGCTTATACCCGGGGGTGGGCCAAGAGACCCAGTACTTC. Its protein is CASSLYPGVGQETQYF.

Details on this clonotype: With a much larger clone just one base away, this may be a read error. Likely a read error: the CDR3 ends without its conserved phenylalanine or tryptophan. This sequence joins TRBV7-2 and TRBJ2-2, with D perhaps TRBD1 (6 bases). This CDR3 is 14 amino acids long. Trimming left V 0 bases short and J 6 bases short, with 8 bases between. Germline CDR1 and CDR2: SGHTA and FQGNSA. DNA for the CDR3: TGTGCCAGCAGCTTAGCTCACAGGGCCGGGGAGCTGTTTCTT. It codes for CASSLAHRAGELFL.

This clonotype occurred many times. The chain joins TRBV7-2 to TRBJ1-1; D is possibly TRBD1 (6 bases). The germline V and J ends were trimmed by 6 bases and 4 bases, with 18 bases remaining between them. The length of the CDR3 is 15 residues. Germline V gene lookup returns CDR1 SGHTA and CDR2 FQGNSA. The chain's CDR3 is CASRLTGMQSTEAFF. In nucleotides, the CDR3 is TGTGCCAGCAGGCTCACAGGGATGCAGAGCACTGAAGCTTTCTTT.

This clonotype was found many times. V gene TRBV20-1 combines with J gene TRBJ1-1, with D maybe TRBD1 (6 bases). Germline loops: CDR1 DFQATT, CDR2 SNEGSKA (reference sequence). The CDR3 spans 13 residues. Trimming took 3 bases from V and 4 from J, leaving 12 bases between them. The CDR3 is CSASLTGPTEAFF. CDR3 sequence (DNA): TGCAGTGCTAGCTTGACAGGTCCCACTGAAGCTTTCTTT.

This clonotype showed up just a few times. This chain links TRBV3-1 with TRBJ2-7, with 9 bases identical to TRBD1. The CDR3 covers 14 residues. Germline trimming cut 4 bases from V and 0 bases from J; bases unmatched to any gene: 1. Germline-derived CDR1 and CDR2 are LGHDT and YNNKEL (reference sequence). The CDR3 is CASSRGQGSYEQYF. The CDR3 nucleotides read TGTGCCAGCAGCCGGGGACAGGGCTCCTACGAGCAGTACTTC.

CDR3: CASSLGARGEQYF. CDR3 DNA sequence: TGTGCCAGCAGCCTTGGGGCCCGCGGCGAGCAGTACTTC. The V gene is TRBV11-2, the J gene TRBJ2-7, with D possibly being TRBD1 (5 bases). There are 13 residues in the CDR3. Germline CDR1 reads SGHAT; CDR2 reads FQNNGV. V lost 5 bases and J 6 bases, leaving 14 bases between the germline ends.

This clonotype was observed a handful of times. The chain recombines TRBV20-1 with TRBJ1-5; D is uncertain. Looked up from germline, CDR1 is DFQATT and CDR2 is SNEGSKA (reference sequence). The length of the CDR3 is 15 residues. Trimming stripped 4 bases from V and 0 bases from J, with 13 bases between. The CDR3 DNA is TGCAGTGCTAAACCAGAGCGGTTTAGCAATCAGCCCCAGCATTTT. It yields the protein CSAKPERFSNQPQHF.

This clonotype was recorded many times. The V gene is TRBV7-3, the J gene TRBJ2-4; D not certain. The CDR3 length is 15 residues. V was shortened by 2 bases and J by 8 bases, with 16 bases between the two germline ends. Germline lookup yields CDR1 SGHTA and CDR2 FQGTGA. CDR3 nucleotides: TGTGCCAGCAGCTTATATCCGACCAGCGTGGACATTCAGTACTTC. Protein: CASSLYPTSVDIQYF.

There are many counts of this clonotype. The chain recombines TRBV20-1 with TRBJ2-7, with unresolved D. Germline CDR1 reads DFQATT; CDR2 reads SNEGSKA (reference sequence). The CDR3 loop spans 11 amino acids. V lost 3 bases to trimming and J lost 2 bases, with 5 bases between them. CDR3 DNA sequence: TGCAGTGCTAGCGCGACCTACGAGCAGTACTTC. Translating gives CSASATYEQYF.

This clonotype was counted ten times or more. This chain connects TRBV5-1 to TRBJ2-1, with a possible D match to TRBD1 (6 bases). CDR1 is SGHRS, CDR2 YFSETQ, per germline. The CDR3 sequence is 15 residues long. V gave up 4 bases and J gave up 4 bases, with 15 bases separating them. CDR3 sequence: CASSNRQARYNEQFF. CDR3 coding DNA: TGCGCCAGCAGCAACAGACAGGCACGGTACAATGAGCAGTTCTTC.

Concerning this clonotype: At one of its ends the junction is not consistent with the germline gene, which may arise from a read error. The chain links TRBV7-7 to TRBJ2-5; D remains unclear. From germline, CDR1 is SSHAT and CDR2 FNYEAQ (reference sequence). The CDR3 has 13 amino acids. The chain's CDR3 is CASSLSSTETQYF. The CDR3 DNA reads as TGTGCTAGCAGCTTAAGCTCCACGGAGACCCAGTACTTC.